This T cell receptor beta chain was identified in a study of shared clonotypes between healthy human individuals. With regard to this clone: Its antigen remains unidentified.

Each subset's genomic DNA was shared equally among a number of immunoSEQ plates. Using immunoSEQ multiplex PCR, the repertoire was profiled, and TCRdb retains in-frame clones only, with some absent. Of hundreds of thousands of clones in the sample, about 95% were seen once. It was CD45RO-negative cells, positively selected for CCR7, that made up naive CD8 cells, with terminally differentiated effector memory CD45RA+ cells excluded. The germline CDR1 and CDR2 sequences are SGHNT and YYREEE (reference sequence). CDR3 length: 14 amino acids. Trimming cost V 7 bases and J 10 bases; bases outside gene matches: 13. Study results and limitations: Generation of non-shared clonotypes was less probable than generation of clonotypes shared by all four donors.

The V call is TRBV5-4, the J call TRBJ2-1; TRBD2 agrees at 8 bases. Sequenced sample: naive CD8+ T cells sorted from blood. The source of this sequence is a woman aged 25 to 39 in good health. This CDR3 is CASLGTRGGQEQFF. Here the CDR3 DNA reads TGTGCCAGCCTCGGGACTAGGGGGGGTCAGGAGCAGTTCTTC. Together with reference TRBV5-4 and TRBJ2-1, the CDR3 gives the full variable domain: ETGVTQSPTHLIKTRGQQVTLRCSSQSGHNTVSWYQQALGQGPQFIFQYYREEENGRGNFPPRFSGLQFPNYSSELNVNALELDDSALYLCASLGTRGGQEQFFGPGTRLTVL.